This entry features one TCR beta chain sequence. This entry comes from a study of shared clonotypes between healthy human individuals. The CDR3 spans 13 residues. CDR1 is SQVTM, CDR2 ANQGSEA, per germline. With 4 bases clipped from V and 1 base from J, the junction kept 2 bases outside the gene matches. Replicate PCRs from sorted subsets contained about 200 ng DNA, which is some 32,000 T cell genomes. The method was immunoSEQ multiplex PCR; TCRdb's version includes in-frame clones alone and lacks a portion of them. The data show roughly 1,800,000 clones, approximately 95% seen once. Naive CD8 cells lacked CD45RO and underwent positive selection for CCR7, leaving out terminally differentiated effector memory CD45RA+ cells.

Sequencing was done on a sample of naive CD8+ T cells sorted from blood. This clonotype was obtained from a man aged 18 to 29 in good health. The V gene is TRBV29-1, the J gene TRBJ2-5; 8 nucleotides line up with TRBD1. Written as DNA, the CDR3 is TGCAGCGTTGGGGACAGGATCCAAGAGACCCAGTACTTC. This translates into CSVGDRIQETQYF.